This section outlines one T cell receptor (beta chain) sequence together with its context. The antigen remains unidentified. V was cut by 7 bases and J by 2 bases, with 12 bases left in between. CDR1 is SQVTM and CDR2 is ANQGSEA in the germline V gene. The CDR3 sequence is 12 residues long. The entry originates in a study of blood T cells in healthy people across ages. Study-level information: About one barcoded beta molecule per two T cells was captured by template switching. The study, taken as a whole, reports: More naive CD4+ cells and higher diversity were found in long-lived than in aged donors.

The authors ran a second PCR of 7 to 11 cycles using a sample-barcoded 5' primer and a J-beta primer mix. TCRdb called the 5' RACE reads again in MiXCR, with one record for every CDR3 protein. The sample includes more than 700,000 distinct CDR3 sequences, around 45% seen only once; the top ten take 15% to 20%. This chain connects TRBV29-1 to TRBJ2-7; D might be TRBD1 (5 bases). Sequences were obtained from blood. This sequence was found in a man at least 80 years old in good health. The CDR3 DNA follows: TGCAGCGCATGGACAATTCCCTACGAGCAGTACTTC. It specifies CSAWTIPYEQYF.